The next 3 T cell receptor beta chains were all read from a single sample in a study of T cell responses to AZD1222 COVID-19 vaccine. The assay was immunoSEQ multiplex PCR, and TCRdb's table has in-frame clones only and misses some. Seen here are 200,000 or so clones, 90% to 95% observed once, and the top ten hold roughly 0.99%. Sequenced material: peripheral blood, taken 28 days after the second AZD1222 dose. These receptors were taken from an adult who received the AZD1222 COVID-19 vaccine.

This CDR3 is CASSVAAGATNTGELFF. In DNA, the CDR3 is TGTGCCAGCAGCGTAGCAGCGGGGGCCACGAACACCGGGGAGCTGTTTTTT. The gene calls are TRBV9 and TRBJ2-2; 8 bases are a match to TRBD2. The V gene end was trimmed by 0 bases and the J gene end by 0 bases; junction bases not matched to a gene: 4. CDR3 length: 17 residues. The germline gives CDR1 SGDLS, CDR2 YYNGEE.

The rearrangement joins TRBV11-2 to TRBJ1-1; D gene ambiguous. Germline V lookup: CDR1 SGHAT, CDR2 FQNNGV. The length of the CDR3 is 14 residues. V lost 4 bases, J lost 2 bases, and 11 bases lay in between. The CDR3 nucleotides read TGTGCCAGCAGCTGGTTAGGGTCAAACACTGAAGCTTTCTTT. Encoded protein: CASSWLGSNTEAFF.

This clone was recorded a few times. The V and J genes are TRBV25-1 and TRBJ1-2; D is uncertain. V lost 6 bases, J lost 1 base, and 15 bases lay in between. CDR1 is MGHDK and CDR2 is SYGVNS in the germline V gene. The CDR3 sequence is 15 residues long. CDR3 DNA: TGTGCCAGCAGCACCCCCTCAGACCTTAACTATGGCTACACCTTC. Protein product: CASSTPSDLNYGYTF.